The rows below give T cell receptor beta chains drawn from one sample of a study of blood T cell repertoires in COVID-19. TCRdb's table, derived via immunoSEQ multiplex PCR, lists solely in-frame clones and lacks some. The sample carries 150,000 or so clones, around 80% recorded once. The source material was PBMCs or T cells enriched from blood (not recorded which). Receptors were obtained from a man aged 35-49 years who had recovered from COVID-19. Each CDR3 is given with its conserved first and last residue. Fields, in order: V gene, D gene, J gene, clone size, CDR3 DNA, CDR3 protein. The D gene is left open where the match is weak. The size field is filled for only some rows; it gives once, few, many or a size class.

v_gene: TRBV7-9
d_gene: TRBD1
j_gene: TRBJ1-2
abundance: .
CDR3nt: TGTGCCAGCAGCTTAAGCGCTGGGACAGGGTATGGCTACACCTTC
CDR3aa: CASSLSAGTGYGYTF

v_gene: TRBV12-5
d_gene: .
j_gene: TRBJ1-5
abundance: .
CDR3nt: TGTGCTAGTGGTTTAGACAGCTTCAATCAGCCCCAGCATTTT
CDR3aa: CASGLDSFNQPQHF

v_gene: TRBV10-1
d_gene: TRBD1
j_gene: TRBJ1-1
abundance: once
CDR3nt: TGCGCCAGCAGCCCGACAGGGTTCACTGAAGCTTTCTTT
CDR3aa: CASSPTGFTEAFF

v_gene: TRBV6-5
d_gene: .
j_gene: TRBJ1-2
abundance: .
CDR3nt: TGTGCCAGCAGTCCGATGACAGGAGCTAACTATGGCTACACCTTC
CDR3aa: CASSPMTGANYGYTF

v_gene: TRBV2
d_gene: TRBD1
j_gene: TRBJ1-5
abundance: .
CDR3nt: TGTGCCAGCAGTGGACAGGGTAGGAATCAGCCCCAGCATTTT
CDR3aa: CASSGQGRNQPQHF

v_gene: TRBV12-3/TRBV12-4
d_gene: .
j_gene: TRBJ1-5
abundance: .
CDR3nt: TGTGCCAGCAGTTCTCGAGGGCAGCCCCAGCATTTT
CDR3aa: CASSSRGQPQHF

v_gene: TRBV30
d_gene: TRBD2
j_gene: TRBJ2-1
abundance: few
CDR3nt: TGTGCCTGGAAGGGACTAGGTACTTCTGCTTCCTACAATGAGCAGTTCTTC
CDR3aa: CAWKGLGTSASYNEQFF

v_gene: TRBV30
d_gene: TRBD2
j_gene: TRBJ2-1
abundance: .
CDR3nt: TGTGCCTGGAGTGGGACTAGCGGGGACGCCTCGCGAGGTAATGAGCAGTTCTTC
CDR3aa: CAWSGTSGDASRGNEQFF

v_gene: TRBV7-3
d_gene: TRBD2
j_gene: TRBJ2-3
abundance: .
CDR3nt: TGTGCCAGCAGCTTTTTGGGGGGGACAGATACGCAGTATTTT
CDR3aa: CASSFLGGTDTQYF

v_gene: TRBV5-1
d_gene: TRBD1
j_gene: TRBJ2-2
abundance: .
CDR3nt: TGCGCCAGCAGCGTCGAGGGGGCTGGGGCCGGGGAGCTGTTTTTT
CDR3aa: CASSVEGAGAGELFF

v_gene: TRBV27
d_gene: .
j_gene: TRBJ2-1
abundance: .
CDR3nt: TGTGCCAGCAGTTTACGGGCGGGGGCCTATGAGCAGTTCTTC
CDR3aa: CASSLRAGAYEQFF

v_gene: TRBV19
d_gene: TRBD1
j_gene: TRBJ1-5
abundance: once
CDR3nt: TGTGCCAGTAGTATCCGGAGCCCAGGGGGAGATCAGCCCCAGCATTTT
CDR3aa: CASSIRSPGGDQPQHF

v_gene: TRBV5-4
d_gene: .
j_gene: TRBJ1-2
abundance: .
CDR3nt: TGTGCCAGCAGCTTGGAGGGGGGGGTAAACTATGGCTACACCTTC
CDR3aa: CASSLEGGVNYGYTF

v_gene: TRBV7-3
d_gene: TRBD1
j_gene: TRBJ1-1
abundance: .
CDR3nt: TGTGCCAGCAGCAAGAGGACAGGAATGAACACTGAAGCTTTCTTT
CDR3aa: CASSKRTGMNTEAFF

v_gene: TRBV5-1
d_gene: TRBD1
j_gene: TRBJ1-4
abundance: .
CDR3nt: TGCGCCAGCAGCCAGAGGACAGGGGCCCGGGAAAAACTGTTTTTT
CDR3aa: CASSQRTGAREKLFF

v_gene: TRBV19
d_gene: .
j_gene: TRBJ2-1
abundance: .
CDR3nt: TGTGCCAGTAGTGCGGGCCGGCTCTCCTACAATGAGCAGTTCTTC
CDR3aa: CASSAGRLSYNEQFF

v_gene: TRBV10-3
d_gene: TRBD1
j_gene: TRBJ1-2
abundance: few
CDR3nt: TGTGCCATCAGTGAGACTCGAACTGGGCCGGGACAGGGGGCCCCCTACACCTTC
CDR3aa: CAISETRTGPGQGAPYTF

v_gene: TRBV6-5
d_gene: .
j_gene: TRBJ1-1
abundance: .
CDR3nt: TGTGCCAGCAGTTCCCCCCCAGGGCAGACCGAAGCTTTCTTT
CDR3aa: CASSSPPGQTEAFF

v_gene: TRBV19
d_gene: .
j_gene: TRBJ1-3
abundance: .
CDR3nt: TGTGCCAGTAGTATACAGGGGCCCAGCTCTGGAAACACCATATATTTT
CDR3aa: CASSIQGPSSGNTIYF

v_gene: TRBV30
d_gene: .
j_gene: TRBJ2-4
abundance: .
CDR3nt: TGTGCCTGGAGTAGGGGAGGTAACATTCAGTACTTC
CDR3aa: CAWSRGGNIQYF

v_gene: TRBV7-9
d_gene: .
j_gene: TRBJ1-4
abundance: few
CDR3nt: TGTGCCAGCAAAGTAGACAGGCTGGCTAATGAAAAACTGTTTTTT
CDR3aa: CASKVDRLANEKLFF

v_gene: TRBV24-1
d_gene: TRBD1
j_gene: TRBJ2-1
abundance: .
CDR3nt: TGTGCCACCAGTGAATTCACAGGGGGCGAAGGTGGTGAGCAGTTCTTC
CDR3aa: CATSEFTGGEGGEQFF

v_gene: TRBV6-5
d_gene: .
j_gene: TRBJ2-5
abundance: .
CDR3nt: TGTGCCAGCAGTTACCAAGGGGGGGATGTAGAGACCCAGTACTTC
CDR3aa: CASSYQGGDVETQYF

v_gene: TRBV6-5
d_gene: .
j_gene: TRBJ2-7
abundance: .
CDR3nt: TGTGCCAGCAGCGTCGGGGGTTTTGAGCAGTACTTC
CDR3aa: CASSVGGFEQYF

v_gene: TRBV19
d_gene: .
j_gene: TRBJ1-6
abundance: .
CDR3nt: TGTGCCAGTAGTCCTGAGATTTCCTATAATTCACCCCTCCACTTT
CDR3aa: CASSPEISYNSPLHF

v_gene: TRBV7-9
d_gene: .
j_gene: TRBJ1-1
abundance: .
CDR3nt: TGTGCCAGCAGCCCGGTTCGCTCGAACACTGAAGCTTTCTTT
CDR3aa: CASSPVRSNTEAFF

v_gene: TRBV23-1
d_gene: .
j_gene: TRBJ1-5
abundance: few
CDR3nt: TGCGCCAGCAGTCATCACAACCCGAATCAGCCCCAGCATTTT
CDR3aa: CASSHHNPNQPQHF

v_gene: TRBV25-1
d_gene: .
j_gene: TRBJ2-1
abundance: once
CDR3nt: TGTGCCAGCATCAGGCAGGGTGGCAATGAGCAGTTCTTC
CDR3aa: CASIRQGGNEQFF

v_gene: TRBV19
d_gene: TRBD2
j_gene: TRBJ2-2
abundance: once
CDR3nt: TGTGCCAGTAGTTCGGGACTACAGCCCACCGGGGAGCTGTTTTTT
CDR3aa: CASSSGLQPTGELFF

v_gene: TRBV5-6
d_gene: TRBD2
j_gene: TRBJ2-1
abundance: .
CDR3nt: TGTGCCAGCAGCTTGCTACTAGCGGGAGCCCTCTCCTACAATGAGCAGTTCTTC
CDR3aa: CASSLLLAGALSYNEQFF